A selection of T cell receptor beta chains follows, all from one sample in a study of T cell repertoires in cytomegalovirus infection. TCRdb analysed the reads with MiXCR anew, one entry per CDR3 protein. The sample lists approximately 120,000 distinct CDR3 sequences; around 30% were seen once. Antigen specificity for these receptors is unknown. The input for sequencing was CD8+ T cells from cultured PBMCs, taken from culture after CMV antigen stimulation. These receptors came from a human donor in good health (CMV status not recorded). Some clones in this sample may be carry-over from other donors' samples. The CDR3 runs from the conserved cysteine through the conserved F or W. A D gene is named only where the DNA matches it firmly. Where a row states a size, it is once, few, many or the class of an expanded clone; other rows omit it.

TRBD1 | NA | 14 | TRBJ2-5 | TRBV5-1 | CASRLTGGDETQYF | TGCGCCAGCAGACTCACAGGGGGCGACGAGACCCAGTACTTC
NA | once | 15 | TRBJ2-6 | TRBV19 | CASSASDTGANVLTF | TGTGCCAGTAGTGCCAGTGACACTGGGGCCAACGTCCTGACTTTC
TRBD2 | many | 15 | TRBJ2-3 | TRBV7-6 | CASSLTERGSDTQYF | TGTGCCAGCAGCTTAACAGAGCGGGGGTCCGATACGCAGTATTTT
NA | NA | 12 | TRBJ2-1 | TRBV11-2 | CASSLIVNEQFF | TGTGCCAGCAGCTTAATAGTGAATGAGCAGTTCTTC
TRBD1 | few | 16 | TRBJ1-2 | TRBV3-1 | CASSQKRTGGSYGYTF | TGTGCCAGCAGCCAAAAGAGGACAGGGGGAAGTTATGGCTACACCTTC
NA | few | 14 | TRBJ1-2 | TRBV12-3/TRBV12-4 | CASAPVTSGFGYTF | TGTGCCAGCGCACCCGTCACCTCAGGTTTCGGCTACACCTTC
NA | NA | 14 | TRBJ1-5 | TRBV24-1 | CATSDNAFNQPQHF | TGTGCCACCAGTGATAACGCTTTCAATCAGCCCCAGCATTTT
NA | NA | 14 | TRBJ2-7 | TRBV5-1 | CASSLGTLTYEQYF | TGCGCCAGCAGCTTGGGGACATTGACCTACGAGCAGTACTTC
TRBD1 | NA | 15 | TRBJ1-1 | TRBV11-2 | CASRTVWDREAEAFF | TGTGCCAGCCGGACGGTATGGGACAGGGAGGCTGAAGCTTTCTTT
NA | few | 16 | TRBJ2-7 | TRBV6-5 | CASSYVGLGRIAEQYF | TGTGCCAGCAGTTACGTCGGGTTGGGGCGAATAGCCGAGCAGTACTTC
NA | few | 13 | TRBJ2-7 | TRBV7-9 | CASSFWGTYEQYF | TGTGCCAGCAGCTTCTGGGGGACCTACGAGCAGTACTTC
TRBD2 | few | 16 | TRBJ2-1 | TRBV2 | CASRPTSGEAYNEQFF | TGTGCCAGCAGACCGACTAGCGGGGAGGCCTACAATGAGCAGTTCTTC
TRBD1 | NA | 12 | TRBJ1-5 | TRBV7-4 | CASSFPGQGKHF | TGTGCCAGCAGCTTCCCGGGACAGGGAAAACATTTT
NA | few | 15 | TRBJ2-1 | TRBV4-1 | CASSQGEDAYNEQFF | TGCGCCAGCAGCCAAGGGGAGGATGCCTACAATGAGCAGTTCTTC
TRBD2 | many | 11 | TRBJ2-1 | TRBV6-6 | CASSLAGEQFF | TGTGCCAGCAGTCTAGCGGGGGAGCAGTTCTTC
NA | few | 15 | TRBJ1-1 | TRBV6-6 | CASSYSGPRGTEAFF | TGTGCCAGCAGTTACTCTGGCCCTCGGGGCACTGAAGCTTTCTTT
TRBD1 | many | 16 | TRBJ1-1 | TRBV7-9 | CASSLPADRGRTEAFF | TGTGCCAGCAGCTTACCGGCGGACAGGGGGCGTACTGAAGCTTTCTTT
TRBD1 | NA | 19 | TRBJ1-6 | TRBV20-1 | CSAREEPGQGGNYNSPLHF | TGCAGTGCTAGGGAAGAACCGGGACAGGGGGGTAACTATAATTCACCCCTCCACTTT
NA | many | 13 | TRBJ1-2 | TRBV27 | CASRLGQSYGYTF | TGTGCCAGCAGGTTAGGACAGTCCTATGGCTACACCTTC
NA | NA | 19 | TRBJ2-6 | TRBV27 | CASSLHPTGRGSGANVLTF | TGTGCCAGCAGTTTGCACCCGACCGGGCGGGGCTCTGGGGCCAACGTCCTGACTTTC
TRBD2 | few | 16 | TRBJ2-5 | TRBV7-9 | CASSSPLAGGLETQYF | TGTGCCAGCAGCTCCCCGTTGGCGGGGGGATTGGAGACCCAGTACTTC
TRBD2 | NA | 15 | TRBJ2-1 | TRBV9 | CASSVGSGGTNEQSF | TGTGCCAGCAGCGTAGGGAGCGGGGGGACAAATGAGCAGTCCTTC
TRBD1 | few | 17 | TRBJ1-5 | TRBV10-3 | CAISESLQGDSNQPQHF | TGTGCCATCAGTGAGTCTCTACAGGGGGATAGCAATCAGCCCCAGCATTTT
TRBD1 | few | 13 | TRBJ2-4 | TRBV27 | CASSLDRGNIQYF | TGTGCCAGCAGTTTAGACAGGGGAAACATTCAGTACTTC
NA | NA | 13 | TRBJ2-7 | TRBV6-6 | CTSSYSRGYEQYF | TGTACCAGCAGTTACTCACGGGGCTACGAGCAGTACTTC
NA | few | 14 | TRBJ2-3 | TRBV12-3/TRBV12-4 | CASTRGSSTDTQYF | TGTGCCAGCACCAGGGGCTCTAGCACAGATACGCAGTATTTT
TRBD1 | few | 13 | TRBJ2-7 | TRBV28 | CASRGQDTYEQYF | TGTGCCAGCAGGGGACAGGATACCTACGAGCAGTACTTC
NA | few | 13 | TRBJ1-2 | TRBV18 | CASSPGQSLGYTF | TGTGCCAGCTCACCTGGACAGTCTCTGGGCTACACCTTC
NA | NA | 11 | TRBJ1-1 | TRBV6-8 | CASGPPIEAFF | TGTGCCAGCGGCCCCCCCATTGAAGCTTTCTTT
NA | many | 15 | TRBJ2-2 | TRBV7-2 | CASSLGGSYTGELFF | TGTGCCAGCAGCTTAGGGGGCAGCTACACCGGGGAGCTGTTTTTT
NA | few | 12 | TRBJ2-4 | TRBV7-9 | CASSTGQNIQYF | TGTGCCAGCAGCACGGGACAAAACATTCAGTACTTC
NA | many | 16 | TRBJ1-2 | TRBV4-2 | CASSQDLMQGIYGYTF | TGTGCCAGCAGCCAAGATCTAATGCAGGGGATATATGGCTACACCTTC
NA | few | 13 | TRBJ1-5 | TRBV7-9 | CASSPAPNQPQHF | TGTGCCAGCAGCCCTGCACCCAATCAGCCCCAGCATTTT
NA | few | 10 | TRBJ1-2 | TRBV19 | CASGESGYTF | TGTGCCAGTGGGGAGAGCGGCTACACCTTC
TRBD2 | NA | 14 | TRBJ2-3 | TRBV29-1 | CSVLSGGFTDTQYF | TGCAGCGTGCTTAGCGGGGGGTTCACAGATACGCAGTATTTT
NA | NA | 14 | TRBJ1-5 | TRBV20-1 | CSARDTERGQPQHF | TGCAGTGCTAGAGACACCGAGCGGGGTCAGCCCCAGCATTTT
NA | few | 14 | TRBJ2-2 | TRBV7-3 | CASSSPGAGGELFF | TGTGCCAGCAGCTCACCAGGGGCAGGCGGGGAGCTGTTTTTT
NA | few | 16 | TRBJ1-3 | TRBV7-3 | CASSPLGPSSGNTIYF | TGTGCCAGCAGCCCGCTGGGACCTAGCTCTGGAAACACCATATATTTT